This T cell receptor (beta chain) was found in a study of blood T cell repertoires in COVID-19. The overall study: Whether acute or convalescent, the COVID-19 samples came from the United States, Italy and Spain. In each case, the material was cDNA or gDNA derived from T cells, B-cell-depleted T cells, or PBMCs.

The CDR3 runs 14 residues. Original processing notes: Reference gene primers were amplified, and this amplification served to estimate nucleated cell counts. The assay was immunoSEQ multiplex PCR, and TCRdb's table has in-frame clones only and misses some. The V and J calls and clone size were taken over from that table, and D and trimming were inferred from the DNA. The sample records some 74,000 clones, roughly 80% being singletons. Sample: peripheral blood. The V gene is TRBV21-1, the J gene TRBJ1-4. TRBV21-1 counts as a pseudogene. The TCR comes from a woman older than 75 with active or convalescent COVID-19. The CDR3 nucleotides read TGTGCCAGCAGCAGCCCGGGGGAGAATGAAAAACTGTTTTTT. It is translated as CASSSPGENEKLFF.